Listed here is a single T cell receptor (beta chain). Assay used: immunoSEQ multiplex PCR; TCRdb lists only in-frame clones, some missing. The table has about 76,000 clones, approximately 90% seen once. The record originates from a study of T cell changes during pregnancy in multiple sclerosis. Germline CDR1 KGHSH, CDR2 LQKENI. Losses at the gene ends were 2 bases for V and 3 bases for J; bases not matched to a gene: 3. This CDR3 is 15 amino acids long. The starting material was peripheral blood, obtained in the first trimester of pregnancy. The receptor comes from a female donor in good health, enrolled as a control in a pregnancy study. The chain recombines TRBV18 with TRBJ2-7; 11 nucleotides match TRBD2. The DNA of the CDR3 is TGTGCCAGCTCACCAAAGACTAGCGGGGACTACGAGCAGTACTTC. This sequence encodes CASSPKTSGDYEQYF.